This entry lists 30 T cell receptor beta chains sequenced from one sample in a study of cytomegalovirus exposure and HLA in healthy donors. The PCR used 60 Vbeta and 13 Jbeta primers. Assay: immunoSEQ multiplex PCR; the TCRdb copy retains only in-frame clones and omits some. The table includes some 130,000 clones, about 74% detected once. The source material was PBMCs. These receptors came from a man in his thirties or forties in good health and CMV-seronegative.

This sequence joins TRBV15 and TRBJ2-7, with TRBD2 matching 11 bases. Germline V CDR1 and CDR2: LNHNV, YYDKDF (reference sequence). The V segment lost 5 bases and the J segment 2 bases; nucleotides outside the gene matches: 5. This CDR3 contains 15 residues. CDR3 nucleotide sequence: TGTGCCACCAGCCCACGGACTAGCGGGCCCTACGAGCAGTACTTC. Amino acids: CATSPRTSGPYEQYF.

V is TRBV6-5 and J is TRBJ1-2; 9 bases are shared with TRBD1. The CDR3 runs to 14 residues. Germline CDR1 and CDR2: MNHEY and SVGAGI. Losses at the gene ends were 5 bases for V and 3 bases for J; bases not matched to a gene: 4. The CDR3 sequence is CASSTTGGYYGYTF. DNA of the CDR3: TGTGCCAGCAGTACGACAGGGGGTTACTATGGCTACACCTTC.

This clone turned up a few times. The chain is built from TRBV19 and TRBJ2-2; a possible D gene is TRBD2 (6 bases). Trimming stripped 8 bases from V and 0 bases from J, with 10 bases between. Germline-derived CDR1 and CDR2 are LNHDA and SQIVND (reference sequence). The CDR3 has 14 residues. CDR3 sequence (DNA): TGTGCCAGTTCGGGACTCGCGAACACCGGGGAGCTGTTTTTT. Its protein product is CASSGLANTGELFF.

The chain carries TRBV27 and TRBJ2-2; a weak D match, TRBD2 (6 bases). The CDR3 runs to 14 residues. Germline CDR1 and CDR2: MNHEY and SMNVEV (reference sequence). V dropped 4 bases and J dropped 0 bases, with 6 bases sitting between them. In DNA form, the CDR3 reads TGTGCCAGCAGTTCGGGAGCGAACACCGGGGAGCTGTTTTTT. Translating it yields CASSSGANTGELFF.

The chain recombines TRBV6-6 with TRBJ2-7, with 9 bases matching TRBD1. Germline CDR1 reads MNHNY; CDR2 reads SVGAGI (reference sequence). The CDR3 length is 13 residues. V dropped 6 bases and J dropped 3; count of bases not matched to a gene: 3. CDR3 coding DNA: TGTGCCAGCAGGGGACAGGGAGACTACGAGCAGTACTTC. Translation: CASRGQGDYEQYF.

The table lists this clone with a few counts. The chain is built from TRBV6-5 and TRBJ1-5; D might be TRBD1 (5 bases). Deletions cut 5 bases from V and 4 bases from J, with 15 bases between. CDR3 length: 15 residues. CDR1 MNHEY and CDR2 SVGAGI come from the germline V gene. The CDR3 nucleotides are TGTGCCAGCAGTCGACAGTCTTTCTCAAATCAGCCCCAGCATTTT. Encoded protein: CASSRQSFSNQPQHF.

The rearrangement joins TRBV18 to TRBJ2-7, with TRBD1 matching 8 bases. V lost 3 bases, J lost 9 bases, and 10 bases stayed unmatched. This CDR3 region has 14 residues. From germline, CDR1 is KGHSH and CDR2 LQKENI. The CDR3 sequence is CASSPGTGWGLQYF. CDR3 coding DNA: TGTGCCAGCTCACCTGGGACAGGATGGGGGTTGCAGTACTTC.

This clone was counted only a few times. The chain links TRBV30 to TRBJ1-4; tentative D call: TRBD1 (5 bases). V shed 1 base and J shed 4 bases, with 13 bases lying between them. This CDR3 has 15 residues. Germline V gene data show CDR1 as GTSNPN and CDR2 as SVGIG (reference sequence). CDR3 nucleotides: TGTGCCTGGAGTGGCGGGGGTAATAGTAATGAAAAACTGTTTTTT. Translating it yields CAWSGGGNSNEKLFF. Variable domain in full (rest from reference TRBV30 and TRBJ1-4): SQTIHQWPATLVQPVGSPLSLECTVEGTSNPNLYWYRQAAGRGLQLLFYSVGIGQISSEVPQNLSASRPQDRQFILSSKKLLLSDSGFYLCAWSGGGNSNEKLFFGSGTQLSVL.

The chain combines TRBV14 with TRBJ2-1, with a weak D call TRBD1 (6 bases). Trimming removed 5 bases from V and 5 bases from J, with 10 bases in between. Germline values: CDR1 SGHDN, CDR2 FVKESK. The CDR3 has 13 amino acids. The CDR3 nucleotides are TGTGCCAGCAGCAAGCGGACAGACAATGAGCAGTTCTTC. This encodes CASSKRTDNEQFF. Variable domain in full (rest from reference TRBV14 and TRBJ2-1): EAGVTQFPSHSVIEKGQTVTLRCDPISGHDNLYWYRRVMGKEIKFLLHFVKESKQDESGMPNNRFLAERTGGTYSTLKVQPAELEDSGVYFCASSKRTDNEQFFGPGTRLTVL.

This CDR3 reads CASSFRLVTDTQYF. The CDR3 coding sequence is TGTGCCAGCAGCTTCAGACTGGTCACAGATACGCAGTATTTT. The rearrangement joins TRBV5-5 to TRBJ2-3; D gene ambiguous. Trimming pared 2 bases from V and 2 bases from J, leaving 9 bases between. The CDR3 runs 14 residues. The V gene's germline CDR1 is SGHKS and CDR2 YYEKEE (reference sequence).

The V and J genes are TRBV27 and TRBJ2-1, with 7 nucleotides matching TRBD1. The junction had 6 bases not matched to a gene; V was cut back by 5 bases and J by 8 bases. The CDR3 loop spans 13 amino acids. Germline V gene lookup returns CDR1 MNHEY and CDR2 SMNVEV (reference sequence). CDR3 sequence: CASSPSTGDEQFF. The CDR3 coding sequence is TGTGCCAGCAGTCCATCTACAGGGGATGAGCAGTTCTTC.

This CDR3 is CASSVEGLPHEQFF. DNA of the CDR3: TGTGCCAGCAGTGTCGAGGGACTTCCCCATGAGCAGTTCTTC. The chain has TRBV27 and TRBJ2-1, with D perhaps TRBD2 (6 bases). Germline CDR1 is MNHEY and CDR2 is SMNVEV (reference sequence). V dropped 5 bases and J dropped 8 bases, with 16 bases sitting between them. CDR3 length equals 14 residues.

The rearrangement links TRBV2 to TRBJ2-1; 9 nucleotides agree with TRBD2. This CDR3 comprises 13 residues. CDR1 SNHLY and CDR2 FYNNEI come from the germline V gene. Trimming removed 10 bases from V and 2 bases from J; junction bases left unmatched: 3. CDR3 DNA sequence: TGTGCCACCAGGACTAGCGCCTACAATGAGCAGTTCTTC. Protein: CATRTSAYNEQFF.

The chain joins TRBV19 to TRBJ2-7, with 7 bases that match TRBD1. The CDR3 contains 14 residues. The germline V gene encodes CDR1 LNHDA and CDR2 SQIVND (reference sequence). The V gene end was trimmed by 4 bases and the J gene end by 4 bases; junction bases not matched to a gene: 7. The CDR3 DNA reads TGTGCCAGTAGTACCCGATCGACAGGGTACGAGCAGTACTTC. This gives the protein CASSTRSTGYEQYF.

J is TRBJ1-2 and V is TRBV30, with 10 bases fitting TRBD1. Germline loops: CDR1 GTSNPN, CDR2 SVGIG (reference sequence). CDR3 length: 15 residues. Trimming cost V 0 bases and J 2 bases; bases outside gene matches: 3. CDR3 DNA sequence: TGTGCCTGGAGTGTACGACAGGGGGCGAACTATGGCTACACCTTC. Encoded protein: CAWSVRQGANYGYTF.

The chain combines TRBV29-1 with TRBJ2-7; 7 nucleotides agree with TRBD2. This CDR3 contains 14 residues. V lost 0 bases, J lost 4 bases, and 6 bases stayed unmatched. Germline values: CDR1 SQVTM, CDR2 ANQGSEA. The CDR3 sequence: CSVEDLSSGYEQYF. Written as DNA, the CDR3 is TGCAGCGTTGAAGATCTGAGTAGCGGGTACGAGCAGTACTTC.

In its sample, this clone was seen once. This chain connects TRBV14 to TRBJ2-3; TRBD1 is a possible D gene (6 bases). The germline CDR1 and CDR2 sequences are SGHDN and FVKESK. V was cut by 1 base and J by 6 bases, with 14 bases left in between. The CDR3 is 15 amino acids. As DNA, the CDR3 is TGTGCCAGCAGCCAAGGGTATGGGGGCGACGATACGCAGTATTTT. Its translation: CASSQGYGGDDTQYF.

The chain has TRBV5-1 and TRBJ2-5; D is perhaps TRBD2 (5 bases). The tail of the sequence fits TRBJ2-7 better, so the J call may be wrong. CDR1 and CDR2 from the germline V gene are SGHRS and YFSETQ. The CDR3 contains 14 residues. CDR3 bases: TGCGCCAGCAGCTTCCGAGAGGGATCCTACGAGCAGTACTTC. Amino acid sequence: CASSFREGSYEQYF.

The V call is TRBV18, the J call TRBJ2-5; D gene uncertain. The length of the CDR3 is 14 residues. In germline, CDR1 is KGHSH, CDR2 LQKENI. Trimming left V 3 bases short and J 5 bases short, with 13 bases between. The CDR3: CASSPQQPPETQYF. In nucleotides, the CDR3 is TGTGCCAGCTCACCTCAACAGCCTCCGGAGACCCAGTACTTC.

This sequence joins TRBV9 and TRBJ1-3, with 10 bases matching TRBD1. After removal of 3 bases from V and 2 bases from J, the junction contained 5 bases not matched to a gene. The CDR3 is 16 amino acids. In germline, CDR1 is SGDLS, CDR2 YYNGEE. In nucleotides, the CDR3 is TGTGCCAGCAGCGCTCGACAGGGGGCAGCTGGAAACACCATATATTTT. This codes for CASSARQGAAGNTIYF.

The chain combines TRBV14 with TRBJ2-7; possible D gene TRBD2, 6 bases. Trimming left V 2 bases short and J 0 bases short, with 17 bases between. The CDR3 runs 17 residues. The germline V gene has CDR1 SGHDN and CDR2 FVKESK. The CDR3 protein is CASSQRGASDSSYEQYF. The CDR3 region has the DNA TGTGCCAGCAGCCAAAGAGGGGCTAGCGACAGCTCCTACGAGCAGTACTTC.

This rearrangement joins TRBV6-4 to TRBJ1-6, with D perhaps TRBD1 (6 bases). This CDR3 is 14 amino acids long. V was clipped by 6 bases and J by 9 bases, with 15 bases between them. Germline V gene sequence: CDR1 MRHNA, CDR2 SNTAGT. The CDR3 nucleotides read TGTGCCAGCAGCGCGGACAGCGCGGTTTCACCCCTCCACTTT. As protein: CASSADSAVSPLHF.

The genes are TRBV5-6 and TRBJ1-5; tentatively, D is TRBD1 (5 bases). The CDR3 is 15 residues long. Looked up from germline, CDR1 is SGHDT and CDR2 is YYEEEE. V gave up 0 bases and J gave up 5 bases, with 12 bases separating them. This chain's CDR3 is CASSLAGGGYQPQHF. In nucleotides, the CDR3 is TGTGCCAGCAGCTTGGCCGGGGGAGGCTATCAGCCCCAGCATTTT.

The V call is TRBV28, the J call TRBJ2-7, with 8 bases fitting TRBD1. The CDR3 spans 11 residues. V dropped 10 bases and J dropped 7; count of bases not matched to a gene: 6. CDR1 is MDHEN, CDR2 SYDVKM, per germline. The CDR3 coding sequence is TGTGCCACCACAGGGGGAGGAGAGCAGTACTTC. It is translated as CATTGGGEQYF.

V and J are TRBV28 and TRBJ1-4, with 7 bases matching TRBD1. Germline lookup yields CDR1 MDHEN and CDR2 SYDVKM. V shed 5 bases and J 7 bases; nucleotides not matched to a gene: 4. The CDR3 sequence is 13 residues long. CDR3: CASSGGGGEKLFF. In DNA, the CDR3 is TGTGCCAGCAGTGGAGGGGGCGGTGAAAAACTGTTTTTT. The variable domain in full, with the rest retrieved from reference TRBV28 and TRBJ1-4, is DVKVTQSSRYLVKRTGEKVFLECVQDMDHENMFWYRQDPGLGLRLIYFSYDVKMKEKGDIPEGYSVSREKKERFSLILESASTNQTSMYLCASSGGGGEKLFFGSGTQLSVL.

This chain uses TRBV2 with TRBJ1-3; no clear D. Germline V lookup: CDR1 SNHLY, CDR2 FYNNEI. Trimming took 6 bases from V and 4 from J, leaving 13 bases between them. This CDR3 has 14 residues. CDR3 nucleotide sequence: TGTGCCAGCAGGGGAGGAGGTTCGGGAAACACCATATATTTT. The encoded protein is CASRGGGSGNTIYF.

The rearrangement joins TRBV5-1 to TRBJ2-7; tentatively, D is TRBD2 (7 bases). There are 16 residues in the CDR3. Trimming cost V 4 bases and J 2 bases, with 19 bases left between them. Germline CDR1 is SGHRS and CDR2 is YFSETQ. The CDR3 DNA reads TGCGCCAGCAGCGGGGGGGGGCTAGCACCGACCTACGAGCAGTACTTC. Residues: CASSGGGLAPTYEQYF.

The gene calls are TRBV6-1 and TRBJ1-1; D is ambiguous. The CDR3 length is 14 residues. V was pared by 3 bases and J by 1 base, with 9 bases between. Germline V gene sequence: CDR1 MNHNS, CDR2 SASEGT. CDR3 DNA: TGTGCCAGCAGTGATAGCCGATCGAACACTGAAGCTTTCTTT. Its translation: CASSDSRSNTEAFF.

This chain uses TRBV2 with TRBJ2-3; D unclear. CDR1 is SNHLY, CDR2 FYNNEI, per germline. Deletions cut 0 bases from V and 0 bases from J, with 16 bases between. CDR3 size: 18 residues. CDR3 sequence (DNA): TGTGCCAGCAGTGAAGCCTCAGAGACAAAGTTTAGCACAGATACGCAGTATTTT. This encodes CASSEASETKFSTDTQYF.

The gene calls are TRBV10-3 and TRBJ2-7; D perhaps matches TRBD2 (6 bases). Germline loops: CDR1 ENHRY, CDR2 SYGVKD. The CDR3 contains 14 residues. Trimming shortened V by 4 bases and J by 10 bases, and 20 bases separated the two germline ends. DNA of the CDR3: TGTGCCATCAGTGCGTTGGATCTAGCGCTGGACCAGTACTTC. This sequence encodes CAISALDLALDQYF.